Listed here are 21 T cell receptor beta chains from one sample, sequenced in a study of T cells in Graves' hyperthyroidism and ophthalmopathy. It was RNA transcripts that yielded the amplified TCR beta CDR3 regions. The HTBI set primed first-round TCR CDR3 RT-PCR. TCRdb processed the multiplex PCR reads anew with MiXCR; each CDR3 protein has one entry. The repertoire has 350,000 to 450,000 distinct CDR3 sequences, more than 13% of them found once; the top ten carry over 25%. Sequences were obtained from blood. These receptors originate from a man between 50 and 59 years old with Graves' ophthalmopathy.

The table lists this clonotype with a few counts. The chain couples TRBV28 to TRBJ2-7; 9 bases match TRBD1. Germline V CDR1 and CDR2: MDHEN, SYDVKM. Losses at the gene ends were 6 bases for V and 3 bases for J; bases not matched to a gene: 15. The CDR3 is made up of 17 amino acids. DNA for the CDR3: TGTGCCAGCAGCTCCACCGGGACAGGGATCTCGGACTACGAGCAGTACTTC. This gives the protein CASSSTGTGISDYEQYF.

J is TRBJ2-5 and V is TRBV19; the D gene could be TRBD1 or TRBD2 (6 bases each). CDR1 LNHDA and CDR2 SQIVND come from the germline V gene (reference sequence). This CDR3 has 16 amino acids. Trimming pared 5 bases from V and 5 bases from J, leaving 21 bases between. The CDR3 region has the DNA TGTGCCAGTAGTGCAGTCCCCAGACTCGGGGGCGAGACCCAGTACTTC. Protein: CASSAVPRLGGETQYF.

This clonotype was counted at least ten times. The V gene is TRBV12-3 or TRBV12-4, the J gene TRBJ1-5, with 8 bases fitting TRBD1. V lost 5 bases, J lost 7 bases, and 4 bases stayed unmatched. This CDR3 spans 13 amino acids. CDR3 protein: CASSPGGGQPQHF. CDR3 DNA sequence: TGTGCCAGCAGTCCAGGGGGCGGCCAGCCCCAGCATTTT.

This clonotype was counted between two and nine times. The chain recombines TRBV6-5 with TRBJ2-1; 8 positions agree with TRBD1. Trimming at V came to 2 bases and at J to 5 bases, leaving 5 bases not matched to a gene. This CDR3 is 15 amino acids long. Germline-derived CDR1 and CDR2 are MNHEY and SVGAGI. CDR3 nucleotide sequence: TGTGCCAGCAGTTACCAGGGGGCGTCAAACAATGAGCAGTTCTTC. Translated: CASSYQGASNNEQFF.

This clonotype was observed a handful of times. This rearrangement joins TRBV7-9 to TRBJ2-7; 7 positions match TRBD2. The CDR3 runs 14 residues. From germline, CDR1 is SEHNR and CDR2 FQNEAQ (reference sequence). The ends lost 1 base at V and 3 bases at J; junction bases unmatched: 3. The CDR3 loop reads CASSLVASGYEQYF. The CDR3 bases are TGTGCCAGCAGCTTAGTGGCTAGCGGCTACGAGCAGTACTTC.

This clonotype has at least ten counts. The V and J genes are TRBV28 and TRBJ1-2; weak D call: TRBD1 (5 bases). The CDR3 covers 13 residues. Germline V gene lookup returns CDR1 MDHEN and CDR2 SYDVKM. V dropped 5 bases and J dropped 4 bases, with 11 bases sitting between them. CDR3 sequence reads: CASSPDRFYGYTF. In DNA, the CDR3 is TGTGCCAGCAGTCCCGACAGATTCTATGGCTACACCTTC.

The chain recombines TRBV6-6 with TRBJ2-7; tentative D call: TRBD2 (6 bases). Deletions cut 0 bases from V and 9 bases from J, with 9 bases between. The V gene's germline CDR1 is MNHNY and CDR2 SVGAGI (reference sequence). The CDR3 has 12 residues. CDR3 in DNA: TGTGCCAGCAGTTACTCGGAGGGGCCGCAGTACTTC. Its translation is CASSYSEGPQYF.

In this sample, this clonotype turned up many times. J is TRBJ1-2 and V is TRBV7-2, with 7 nucleotides matching TRBD1. CDR3 length: 16 amino acids. V lost 1 base and J lost 1; bases outside the gene matches: 6. The germline gives CDR1 SGHTA, CDR2 FQGNSA. CDR3 coding DNA: TGTGCCAGCAGCTTAGAGGGGGCGCGAAGTAACTATGGCTACACCTTC. This sequence encodes CASSLEGARSNYGYTF.

This chain links TRBV7-2 with TRBJ2-1; D is ambiguous. The germline V and J ends were trimmed by 5 bases and 7 bases, with 9 bases remaining between them. Germline V gene data show CDR1 as SGHTA and CDR2 as FQGNSA. The CDR3 runs to 12 residues. The CDR3 bases are TGTGCCAGCAGCCCATCCCGGAATGAGCAGTTCTTC. Translation gives CASSPSRNEQFF.

The V and J genes are TRBV5-1 and TRBJ2-7, with D uncertain. The CDR3 runs 15 residues. Trimming removed 0 bases from V and 5 bases from J, with 15 bases in between. Germline V lookup: CDR1 SGHRS, CDR2 YFSETQ. The DNA of the CDR3 is TGCGCCAGCAGCTTGGCTGGCCAGTACGTCGACGAGCAGTACTTC. This encodes CASSLAGQYVDEQYF.

This clonotype was picked up many times. This chain uses TRBV2 with TRBJ1-5, with D unclear. This CDR3 comprises 15 residues. The ends were cut back, 4 bases at V and 0 bases at J, with 10 bases in the middle. Germline V gene lookup returns CDR1 SNHLY and CDR2 FYNNEI. The CDR3 protein is CASSAFPHSNQPQHF. CDR3 nucleotide sequence: TGTGCCAGCAGTGCCTTTCCCCATAGCAATCAGCCCCAGCATTTT.

In this sample, this clonotype turned up many times. This chain uses TRBV2 with TRBJ2-3; 9 nucleotides line up with TRBD2. The germline CDR1 and CDR2 sequences are SNHLY and FYNNEI. The trim removed 8 bases at V and 3 bases at J, leaving 6 bases unmatched. The CDR3 runs to 14 residues. The CDR3 DNA reads as TGTGCCAGCCATACAGCGGGAGGTACAGATACGCAGTATTTT. It encodes CASHTAGGTDTQYF.

The chain recombines TRBV19 with TRBJ2-1; D is undetermined. Trimming pared 4 bases from V and 6 bases from J, leaving 16 bases between. CDR1 LNHDA and CDR2 SQIVND come from the germline V gene (reference sequence). The CDR3 has 15 amino acids. CDR3: CASSKVGGTGNEQFF. The CDR3 region has the DNA TGTGCCAGTAGTAAAGTCGGCGGAACGGGCAATGAGCAGTTCTTC.

The J gene is TRBJ2-4, the V gene TRBV14; TRBD2 is a possible D gene (5 bases). CDR1 and CDR2 from the germline V gene are SGHDN and FVKESK. Trimming took 4 bases from V and 7 from J, leaving 20 bases between them. CDR3 size: 16 residues. This CDR3 reads CASSLKSEGDKNIQYF. DNA for the CDR3: TGTGCCAGCAGCCTTAAATCCGAGGGAGACAAGAACATTCAGTACTTC. The full variable domain, with the rest looked up from reference TRBV14 and TRBJ2-4, is EAGVTQFPSHSVIEKGQTVTLRCDPISGHDNLYWYRRVMGKEIKFLLHFVKESKQDESGMPNNRFLAERTGGTYSTLKVQPAELEDSGVYFCASSLKSEGDKNIQYFGAGTRLSVL.

This clonotype was seen ten or more times. The CDR3 coding sequence is TGTGCCAGCAGCCACACAGGCCTACTAGCCTACGAGCAGTACTTC. Protein: CASSHTGLLAYEQYF. This rearrangement joins TRBV3-1 to TRBJ2-7; D may correspond to TRBD1 or TRBD2 (5 bases each). This CDR3 region has 15 residues. Germline CDR1 LGHDT, CDR2 YNNKEL (reference sequence). V was shortened by 3 bases and J by 2 bases, with 14 bases between the two germline ends.

CDR3 protein: CASSINTEAFF. Written as DNA, the CDR3 is TGTGCCAGCAGCATCAACACTGAAGCTTTCTTT. The chain uses TRBV5-6 and TRBJ1-1; D unclear. Trimming cost V 4 bases and J 2 bases, with 3 bases left between them. Germline lookup yields CDR1 SGHDT and CDR2 YYEEEE. The CDR3 spans 11 residues.

The V call is TRBV6-5, the J call TRBJ2-7; D gene ambiguous. Germline CDR1 MNHEY, CDR2 SVGAGI. Trimming removed 2 bases from V and 3 bases from J, with 8 bases in between. The CDR3 runs 13 residues. CDR3 protein: CASSYTANYEQYF. In nucleotides, the CDR3 is TGTGCCAGCAGTTACACAGCGAACTACGAGCAGTACTTC.

As regards this clonotype: At one end, the junction sequence differs from germline, possibly due to a read error. This CDR3 reads CASKTGLPITWELFF. CDR3 bases: TGTGCCAGCAAAACGGGACTACCAATCACCTGGGAGCTGTTTTTT. The genes are TRBV27 and TRBJ2-2, with 7 bases that match TRBD2. The length of the CDR3 is 15 residues. The germline gives CDR1 MNHEY, CDR2 SMNVEV (reference sequence).

This clonotype came up many times. This chain joins TRBV11-2 and TRBJ2-3; TRBD2 agrees at 7 bases. The J segment lost 1 base and the V segment lost 2 bases, leaving 3 bases of the junction unmatched. Germline V lookup: CDR1 SGHAT, CDR2 FQNNGV. The CDR3 runs to 15 residues. CDR3 nucleotides: TGTGCCAGCAGCTTAAGCGGGATCGGCACAGATACGCAGTATTTT. Protein sequence: CASSLSGIGTDTQYF.

Ten or more counts support this clonotype. V and J are TRBV2 and TRBJ2-1; 8 bases match TRBD2. With 11 bases clipped from V and 6 bases from J, the junction kept 15 bases outside the gene matches. CDR3 length: 15 amino acids. From germline, CDR1 is SNHLY and CDR2 FYNNEI. The CDR3 here is CAHEAGLAGSNEQFF. CDR3 nucleotide sequence: TGTGCCCACGAGGCGGGGCTAGCGGGTAGCAATGAGCAGTTCTTC.

As concerns this clonotype: A much larger clone lies one base from this, so it may be a read error. This chain connects TRBV2 to TRBJ2-3; no firm D call. This CDR3 spans 13 amino acids. Germline V lookup: CDR1 SNHLY, CDR2 FYNNEI. The CDR3 sequence: CASSDSYTDMQYF. CDR3 DNA sequence: TGTGCCAGCAGTGACTCTTACACAGATATGCAGTATTTT.